The clone carrying this TCR beta chain showed up many times. Using its own MiXCR run on the 5' RACE reads, TCRdb lists one record per CDR3 protein. The sample carries about 80,000 distinct CDR3 sequences, about 5.6% recorded once. The data are from a study of neurological immune-mediated disorders. The CDR3 contains 12 residues. After removal of 6 bases from V and 8 bases from J, the junction contained 6 bases not matched to a gene. Germline CDR1 DFQATT, CDR2 SNEGSKA (reference sequence). This sample's time point: longitudinal time-point 2. This TCR came from a woman aged 55-75 years with multiple sclerosis. This sequence joins TRBV20-1 and TRBJ2-2, with TRBD1 matching over 7 bases. The specimen was PBMCs. The CDR3 nucleotides are TGCAGTGCGCCAACAGGGGTGGGGGAGCTGTTTTTT. Translated: CSAPTGVGELFF.